Each of the 18 T cell receptor beta chains below was sequenced from the same sample in a study of T cell responses to AZD1222 COVID-19 vaccine. The protocol was immunoSEQ multiplex PCR, while the TCRdb copy is restricted to in-frame clones and leaves out a portion. There are about 39,000 clones in the sample; 90% occur only once, and about 40% lies in the top ten. Sequenced here: peripheral blood, sampled 28 days after the second AZD1222 dose. All receptors derive from an adult who received the AZD1222 COVID-19 vaccine.

The chain recombines TRBV4-1 with TRBJ2-1, with D tentatively TRBD2 (5 bases). CDR1 is MGHRA and CDR2 is YSYEKL in the germline V gene. V lost 0 bases and J 1 base, leaving 22 bases between the germline ends. This CDR3 contains 20 residues. The CDR3 spells CASSQDQGGRSTWSYNEQFF. CDR3 bases: TGCGCCAGCAGCCAAGATCAAGGAGGCAGATCAACTTGGTCCTACAATGAGCAGTTCTTC.

This clone was counted once. The chain links TRBV11-2 to TRBJ1-2; no definite D call. In germline, CDR1 is SGHAT, CDR2 FQNNGV. Trimming cost V 5 bases and J 0 bases, with 13 bases left between them. This CDR3 region has 15 residues. CDR3 nucleotides: TGTGCCAGCAGCCCCATCAGAAGAACTAACTATGGCTACACCTTC. It specifies CASSPIRRTNYGYTF.

This rearrangement joins TRBV29-1 to TRBJ2-7; possibly TRBD1 for D (6 bases). This CDR3 contains 15 residues. Trimming shortened V by 1 base and J by 6 bases, and 19 bases separated the two germline ends. Germline CDR1 SQVTM, CDR2 ANQGSEA. CDR3 protein: CSVEAGSHGQSEQYF. The CDR3, as DNA: TGCAGCGTTGAAGCCGGGTCTCACGGACAGTCCGAGCAGTACTTC.

This clone was detected only once. V is TRBV23-1 and J is TRBJ1-5; D is uncertain. TRBV23-1 is classed as an ORF, of uncertain function. The CDR3 spans 12 residues. The germline V and J ends were trimmed by 3 bases and 9 bases, with 9 bases remaining between them. CDR3 DNA sequence: TGCGCCAGCAGTCACGATGCCCGGCCCCAGCATTTT. Its protein product is CASSHDARPQHF.

The rearrangement links TRBV7-2 to TRBJ1-1, with D possibly matching TRBD1 (5 bases). The V gene lost 5 bases and the J gene lost 2 bases, with 15 bases spanning the gap. Germline V CDR1 and CDR2: SGHTA, FQGNSA. The CDR3 is 15 amino acids. In DNA form, the CDR3 reads TGTGCCAGCAGCGCATCCGGGACGGTCAACACTGAAGCTTTCTTT. Its translation is CASSASGTVNTEAFF.

The chain joins TRBV7-2 to TRBJ1-3; D uncertain. The length of the CDR3 is 15 residues. The germline CDR1 and CDR2 sequences are SGHTA and FQGNSA. V was trimmed by 2 bases and J by 1 base, leaving 9 bases between them. DNA for the CDR3: TGTGCCAGCAGCTTACAGATGAGGTCTGGAAACACCATATATTTT. Protein product: CASSLQMRSGNTIYF.

This chain links TRBV20-1 with TRBJ1-5; 8 bases align to TRBD1. Germline CDR1 and CDR2: DFQATT and SNEGSKA (reference sequence). V lost 3 bases, J lost 5 bases, and 6 bases stayed unmatched. The length of the CDR3 is 14 residues. CDR3 loop: CSASQGQGDQPQHF. The CDR3 nucleotides read TGCAGTGCTAGTCAAGGACAGGGTGATCAGCCCCAGCATTTT.

V gene TRBV4-2 combines with J gene TRBJ1-1, with D possibly being TRBD1 (6 bases). V was trimmed by 10 bases and J by 0 bases, leaving 12 bases between them. Germline CDR1 reads LGHNA; CDR2 reads YNFKEQ. The CDR3 has 13 amino acids. In DNA, the CDR3 is TGTGCCACCGCCGGACAGATGAACACTGAAGCTTTCTTT. This encodes CATAGQMNTEAFF.

The rearrangement links TRBV4-1 to TRBJ1-2; D remains unclear. Trimming removed 0 bases at V and 1 base at J, with 12 bases between. CDR1 is MGHRA, CDR2 YSYEKL, per germline. The CDR3 totals 16 residues. The CDR3 DNA follows: TGCGCCAGCAGCCAAGATCCCCGCTCTGGTAACTATGGCTACACCTTC. Its translation is CASSQDPRSGNYGYTF.

This chain connects TRBV6-1 to TRBJ2-6; maybe TRBD1 (6 bases). This CDR3 contains 17 residues. Germline CDR1 and CDR2: MNHNS and SASEGT. V was trimmed by 4 bases and J by 0 bases, leaving 13 bases between them. CDR3 DNA: TGTGCCAGCAGTGGACAGGCTTTGAGCTCTGGGGCCAACGTCCTGACTTTC. It codes for CASSGQALSSGANVLTF.

The chain has TRBV29-1 and TRBJ2-7, with D possibly matching TRBD1 (6 bases). The germline V gene has CDR1 SQVTM and CDR2 ANQGSEA. The CDR3 sequence is 13 residues long. V gave up 6 bases and J gave up 4 bases, with 16 bases separating them. CDR3 protein: CSVVQGSIYEQYF. CDR3 nucleotide sequence: TGCAGCGTCGTACAGGGTTCCATATACGAGCAGTACTTC.

This rearrangement joins TRBV30 to TRBJ2-5; tentative D call: TRBD2 (6 bases). The CDR3 is 17 residues long. Germline-derived CDR1 and CDR2 are GTSNPN and SVGIG (reference sequence). The V gene lost 1 base and the J gene lost 1 base, with 19 bases spanning the gap. This CDR3 reads CAWSARLGGDGQETQYF. CDR3 nucleotides: TGTGCCTGGAGTGCTCGTCTGGGCGGGGATGGCCAAGAGACCCAGTACTTC.

The J gene is TRBJ2-7, the V gene TRBV7-2; 7 bases fit TRBD1. This CDR3 comprises 15 residues. Germline lookup yields CDR1 SGHTA and CDR2 FQGNSA. After removal of 1 base from V and 3 bases from J, the junction contained 6 bases not matched to a gene. The CDR3 protein is CASSLGQGSYYEQYF. For the CDR3, the DNA is TGTGCCAGCAGCTTAGGACAGGGATCGTACTACGAGCAGTACTTC.

This clone has more than one count but fewer than ten. This sequence joins TRBV11-3 and TRBJ2-7; 9 positions agree with TRBD1. Per germline, CDR1 SGHNT and CDR2 YENEEA. Trimming took 3 bases from V and 5 from J; bases not matched to a gene: 2. The CDR3 totals 13 residues. The CDR3 region has the DNA TGTGCCAGCAGCTTGGGGGACAGGGACGAGCAGTACTTC. It codes for CASSLGDRDEQYF.

The rearrangement links TRBV7-9 to TRBJ1-3; D is undetermined. V lost 4 bases and J lost 4, with 2 bases in between. There are 11 residues in the CDR3. CDR1 and CDR2 from the germline V gene are SEHNR and FQNEAQ (reference sequence). The CDR3 DNA is TGTGCCAGCAGCTCGGGAAACACCATATATTTT. Translating it yields CASSSGNTIYF.

This clone was detected only once. The chain recombines TRBV24-1 with TRBJ2-3, with 12 bases matching TRBD1. The ends lost 6 bases at V and 4 bases at J; junction bases unmatched: 10. CDR3 length: 17 residues. Germline V gene sequence: CDR1 KGHDR, CDR2 SFDVKD. Written as DNA, the CDR3 is TGTGCCACCAGTATCTCCCGGGACAGGGGGCAGTCAGATACGCAGTATTTT. It is translated as CATSISRDRGQSDTQYF.

There are a few counts of this clone. The CDR3, as DNA: TGTGCCAGCAGCGCATTTGGTAGGAACGAGCAGTACTTC. Translating gives CASSAFGRNEQYF. This rearrangement joins TRBV7-2 to TRBJ2-7; no definite D call. V gave up 5 bases and J gave up 5 bases, with 13 bases separating them. This CDR3 has 13 residues. Germline V CDR1 and CDR2: SGHTA, FQGNSA. Drawing the rest from reference TRBV7-2 and TRBJ2-7, the complete variable domain is GAGVSQSPSNKVTEKGKDVELRCDPISGHTALYWYRQSLGQGLEFLIYFQGNSAPDKSGLPSDRFSAERTGGSVSTLTIQRTQQEDSAVYLCASSAFGRNEQYFGPGTRLTVT.

This chain connects TRBV5-6 to TRBJ1-1; perhaps TRBD1 as D (6 bases). Germline V gene sequence: CDR1 SGHDT, CDR2 YYEEEE. The CDR3 is 14 amino acids. Deletions cut 3 bases from V and 0 bases from J, with 9 bases between. CDR3 nucleotide sequence: TGTGCCAGCAGCTGGGACATGGTGAACACTGAAGCTTTCTTT. Amino acid sequence: CASSWDMVNTEAFF.